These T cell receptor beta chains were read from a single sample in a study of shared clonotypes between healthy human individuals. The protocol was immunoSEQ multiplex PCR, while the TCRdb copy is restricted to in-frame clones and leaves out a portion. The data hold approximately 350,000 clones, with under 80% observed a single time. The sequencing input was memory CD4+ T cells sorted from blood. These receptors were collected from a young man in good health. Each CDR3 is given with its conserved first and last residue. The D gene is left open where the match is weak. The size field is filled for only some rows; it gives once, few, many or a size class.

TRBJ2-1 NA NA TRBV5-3 TGTGCCAGAAGCTTCGGAAACTCCTACAATGAGCAGTTCTTC CARSFGNSYNEQFF
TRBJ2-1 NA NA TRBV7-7 TGTGCTAGCAGCGCGGGATCGAGCTCCTACAATGAGCAGTTCTTC CASSAGSSSYNEQFF
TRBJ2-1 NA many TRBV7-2 TGTGCCAGCTCCTCGAGGGCCTACAATGAGCAGTTCTTC CASSSRAYNEQFF
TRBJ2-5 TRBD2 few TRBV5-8 TGTGCCAGCAGCTCAGGAAAACTAGCGGGTCTGGGGGAGACCCAGTACTTC CASSSGKLAGLGETQYF
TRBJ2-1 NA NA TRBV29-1 TGCAGCGTTGATCGTGGGGGAAGCTCCTACAATGAGCAGTTCTTC CSVDRGGSSYNEQFF
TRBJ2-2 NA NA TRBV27 TGTGCCAGCAGTTTATCATACGGCACCGGGGAGCTGTTTTTT CASSLSYGTGELFF
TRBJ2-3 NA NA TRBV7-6 TGTGCCAGCAGCTTAGGGACTCTAGTGACGGGAGATACGCAGTATTTT CASSLGTLVTGDTQYF
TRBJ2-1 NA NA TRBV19 TGTGCCAGTAGTGGGCACAATGAGCAGTTCTTC CASSGHNEQFF
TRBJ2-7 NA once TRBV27 TGTGCCAGCAGTTTATACCCGGCGGGCGAGCAGTACTTC CASSLYPAGEQYF
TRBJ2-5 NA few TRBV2 TGTGCCAGCAGTCCGTGGGGGTGGGAGACCCAGTACTTC CASSPWGWETQYF
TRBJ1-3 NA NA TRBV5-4 TGTGCCAGCACCGGGGACCTCAGCTCTGGAAACACCATATATTTT CASTGDLSSGNTIYF
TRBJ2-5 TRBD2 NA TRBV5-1 TGCGCCAGCAGCTTGGCTAGCGGCCAAGAGACCCAGTACTTC CASSLASGQETQYF
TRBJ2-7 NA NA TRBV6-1 TGTGCCAGCCTGTTGGGGCAGCTAATCTCCTACGAGCAGTACTTC CASLLGQLISYEQYF
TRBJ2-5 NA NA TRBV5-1 TGCGCCAGCAGCTTATCGGCAGTTCAAGAGACCCAGTACTTC CASSLSAVQETQYF
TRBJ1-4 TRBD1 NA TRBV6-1 TGTGCCAGCAGTGTTGGGGCAGGGGGGACGGGGGAACTGTTTTTT CASSVGAGGTGELFF
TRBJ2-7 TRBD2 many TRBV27 TGTGCCAGCAGTTTACGGGGGTCGGGTAGCGGGAGGGCCTCCTCCTACGAGCAGTACTTC CASSLRGSGSGRASSYEQYF
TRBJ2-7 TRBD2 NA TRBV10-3 TGTGCCATGGGACTAGCGGGGACCTACGAGCAGTACTTC CAMGLAGTYEQYF
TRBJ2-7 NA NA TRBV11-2 TGTGCCAGCAGCTTAGCAAGGGGTGGCTACGAGCAGTACTTC CASSLARGGYEQYF
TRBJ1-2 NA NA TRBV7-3 TGTGCCAGCAGCTTAAGTTTGTATGGCTACACCTTC CASSLSLYGYTF
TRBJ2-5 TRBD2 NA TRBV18 TGTGCCAGCTCGCGGACTAGCGGGAGTTTGGAGACCCAGTACTTC CASSRTSGSLETQYF
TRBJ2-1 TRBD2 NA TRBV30 TGTGCCTGGAGTGTAGCGGGAGGGGGGAGTGAGCAGTTCTTC CAWSVAGGGSEQFF
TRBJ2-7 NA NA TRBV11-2 TGTGCCAGCAGCTTTGATTCAAGCGAGCAGTACTTC CASSFDSSEQYF
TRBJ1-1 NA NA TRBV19 TGTGCCAGTAGTATAGAAGGGGTGAACACTGAAGCTTTCTTT CASSIEGVNTEAFF
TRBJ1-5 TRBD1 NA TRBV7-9 TGTGCCAGCAGCTTAGGGTCCGGGACAGGCTATAGCAATCAGCCCCAGCATTTT CASSLGSGTGYSNQPQHF
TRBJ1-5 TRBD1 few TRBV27 TGTGCCAGCAGTACCTTACAGGGGGCTAGGAATCAGCCCCAGCATTTT CASSTLQGARNQPQHF
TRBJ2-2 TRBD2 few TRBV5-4 TGTGCCAGCAGCTCAAAATCGGGACTAGTCACCGGGGAGCTGTTTTTT CASSSKSGLVTGELFF
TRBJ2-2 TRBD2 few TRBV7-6 TGTGCCAGCAGCTTAGCAAACAGAGTCGGAGATAGCGGGAGGATAGTCACCGGGGAGCTGTTTTTT CASSLANRVGDSGRIVTGELFF
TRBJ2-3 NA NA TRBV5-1 TGCGCCAGCAGCTCTAGCCAACACACAGATACGCAGTATTTT CASSSSQHTDTQYF